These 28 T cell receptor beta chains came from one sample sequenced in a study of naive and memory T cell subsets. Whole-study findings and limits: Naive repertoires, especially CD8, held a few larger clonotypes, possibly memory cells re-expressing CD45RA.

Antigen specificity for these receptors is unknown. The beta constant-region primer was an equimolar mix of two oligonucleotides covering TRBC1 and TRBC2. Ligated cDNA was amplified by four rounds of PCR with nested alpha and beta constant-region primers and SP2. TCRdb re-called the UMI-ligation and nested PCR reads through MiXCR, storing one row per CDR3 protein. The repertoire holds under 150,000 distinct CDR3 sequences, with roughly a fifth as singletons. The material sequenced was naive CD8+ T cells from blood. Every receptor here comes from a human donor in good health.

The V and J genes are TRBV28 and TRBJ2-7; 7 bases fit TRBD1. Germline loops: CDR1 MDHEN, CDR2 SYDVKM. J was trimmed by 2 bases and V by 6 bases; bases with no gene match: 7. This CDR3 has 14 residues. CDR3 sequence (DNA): TGTGCCAGCAGCTCCGGGACAGAGACCTACGAGCAGTACTTC. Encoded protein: CASSSGTETYEQYF. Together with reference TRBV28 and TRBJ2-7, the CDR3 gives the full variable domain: DVKVTQSSRYLVKRTGEKVFLECVQDMDHENMFWYRQDPGLGLRLIYFSYDVKMKEKGDIPEGYSVSREKKERFSLILESASTNQTSMYLCASSSGTETYEQYFGPGTRLTVT.

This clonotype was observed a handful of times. CDR3 bases: TGTGCCACCTCGACTAGCGGGAACACCGGGGAGCTGTTTTTT. Amino acid sequence: CATSTSGNTGELFF. This rearrangement joins TRBV7-3 to TRBJ2-2; 9 nucleotides match TRBD2. V trimming: 10 bases; J trimming: 1 base; junction bases outside the gene matches: 4. Germline CDR1 reads SGHTA; CDR2 reads FQGTGA. This CDR3 region has 14 residues.

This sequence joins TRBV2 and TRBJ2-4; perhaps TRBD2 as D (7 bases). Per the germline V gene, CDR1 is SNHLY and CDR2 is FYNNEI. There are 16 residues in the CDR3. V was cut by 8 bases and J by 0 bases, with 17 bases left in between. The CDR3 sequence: CASLRGDKLAKNIQYF. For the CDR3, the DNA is TGTGCCAGCCTCCGGGGGGACAAACTAGCCAAAAACATTCAGTACTTC.

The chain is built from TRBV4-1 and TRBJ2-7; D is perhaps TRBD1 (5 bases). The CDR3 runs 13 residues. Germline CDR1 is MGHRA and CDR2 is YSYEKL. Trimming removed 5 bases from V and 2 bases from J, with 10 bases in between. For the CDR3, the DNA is TGCGCCAGCAGCTTGACAGCCACCTACGAGCAGTACTTC. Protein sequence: CASSLTATYEQYF.

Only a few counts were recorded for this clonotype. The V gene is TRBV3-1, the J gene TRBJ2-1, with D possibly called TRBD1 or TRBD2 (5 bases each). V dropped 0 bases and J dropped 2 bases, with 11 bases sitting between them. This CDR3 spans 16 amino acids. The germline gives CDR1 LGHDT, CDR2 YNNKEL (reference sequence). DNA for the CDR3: TGTGCCAGCAGCCAAGATGGGCAGGGACCCTACAATGAGCAGTTCTTC. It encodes CASSQDGQGPYNEQFF.

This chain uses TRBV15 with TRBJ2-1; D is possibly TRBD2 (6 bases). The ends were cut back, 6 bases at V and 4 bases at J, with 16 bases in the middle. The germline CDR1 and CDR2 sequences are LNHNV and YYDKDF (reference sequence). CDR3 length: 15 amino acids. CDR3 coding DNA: TGTGCCACCAGGCATAGGGACTCGCCTTACAATGAGCAGTTCTTC. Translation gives CATRHRDSPYNEQFF.

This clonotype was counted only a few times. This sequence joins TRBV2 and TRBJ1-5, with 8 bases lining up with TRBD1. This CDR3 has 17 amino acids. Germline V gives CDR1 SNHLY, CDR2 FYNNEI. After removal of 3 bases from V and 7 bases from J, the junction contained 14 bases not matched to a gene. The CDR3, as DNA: TGTGCCAGCAGTGATTCGGTGTCACAGGGGGGATGGCAGCCCCAGCATTTT. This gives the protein CASSDSVSQGGWQPQHF.

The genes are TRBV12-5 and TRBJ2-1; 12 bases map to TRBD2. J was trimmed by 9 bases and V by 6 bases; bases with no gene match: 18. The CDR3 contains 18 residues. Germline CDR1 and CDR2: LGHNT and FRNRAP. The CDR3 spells CASGLTPSSGRAWGEQFF. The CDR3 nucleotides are TGTGCTAGTGGCCTAACTCCTTCTAGCGGGAGGGCCTGGGGTGAGCAGTTCTTC. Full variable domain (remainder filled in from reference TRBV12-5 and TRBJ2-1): DARVTQTPRHKVTEMGQEVTMRCQPILGHNTVFWYRQTMMQGLELLAYFRNRAPLDDSGMPKDRFSAEMPDATLATLKIQPSEPRDSAVYFCASGLTPSSGRAWGEQFFGPGTRLTVL.

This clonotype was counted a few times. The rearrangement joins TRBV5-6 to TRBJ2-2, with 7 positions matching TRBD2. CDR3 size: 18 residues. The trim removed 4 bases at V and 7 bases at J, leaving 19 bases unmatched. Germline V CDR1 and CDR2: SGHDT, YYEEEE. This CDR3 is CASSPRKKAGLHLGELFF. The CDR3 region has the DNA TGTGCCAGCAGCCCGCGGAAAAAAGCGGGGTTACACCTCGGGGAGCTGTTTTTT.

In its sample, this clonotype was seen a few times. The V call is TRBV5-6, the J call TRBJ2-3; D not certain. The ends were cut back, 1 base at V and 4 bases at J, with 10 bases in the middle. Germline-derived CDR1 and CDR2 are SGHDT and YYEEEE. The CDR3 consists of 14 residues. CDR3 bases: TGTGCCAGCAGCTTGCTTAAGATCGCAGATACGCAGTATTTT. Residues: CASSLLKIADTQYF.

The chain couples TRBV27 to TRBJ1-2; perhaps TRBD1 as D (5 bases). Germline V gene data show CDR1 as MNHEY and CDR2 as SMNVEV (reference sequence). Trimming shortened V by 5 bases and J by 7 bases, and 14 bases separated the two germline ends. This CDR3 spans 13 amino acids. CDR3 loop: CASSGGHPIGYTF. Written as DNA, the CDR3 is TGTGCCAGCAGTGGCGGACACCCAATTGGCTACACCTTC.

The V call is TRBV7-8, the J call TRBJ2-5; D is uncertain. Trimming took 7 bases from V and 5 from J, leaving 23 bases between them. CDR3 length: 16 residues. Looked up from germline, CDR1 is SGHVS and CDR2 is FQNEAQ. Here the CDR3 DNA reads TGTGCCAGCACCTCATCGGAAGCCGGAGAGTGGGAGACCCAGTACTTC. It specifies CASTSSEAGEWETQYF.

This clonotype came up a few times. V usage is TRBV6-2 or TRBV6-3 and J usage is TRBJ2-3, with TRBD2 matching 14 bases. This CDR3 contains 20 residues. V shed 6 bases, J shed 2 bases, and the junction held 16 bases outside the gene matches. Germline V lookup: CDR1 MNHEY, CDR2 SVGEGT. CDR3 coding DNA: TGTGCCAGCAGGAACATACCGGGACTAGCGGGAGTTTTTCACACAGATACGCAGTATTTT. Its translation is CASRNIPGLAGVFHTDTQYF.

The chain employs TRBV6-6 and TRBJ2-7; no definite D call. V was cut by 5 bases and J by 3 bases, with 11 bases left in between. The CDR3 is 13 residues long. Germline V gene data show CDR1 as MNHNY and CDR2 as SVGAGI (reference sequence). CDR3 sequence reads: CASSLQTGYEQYF. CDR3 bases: TGTGCCAGCAGTCTCCAGACTGGCTACGAGCAGTACTTC.

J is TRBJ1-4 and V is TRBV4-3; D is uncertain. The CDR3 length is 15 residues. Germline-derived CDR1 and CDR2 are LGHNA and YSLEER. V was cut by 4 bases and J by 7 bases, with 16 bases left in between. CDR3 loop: CASSPRERVAEKLFF. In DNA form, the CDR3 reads TGCGCCAGCAGCCCCCGGGAACGGGTCGCTGAAAAACTGTTTTTT.

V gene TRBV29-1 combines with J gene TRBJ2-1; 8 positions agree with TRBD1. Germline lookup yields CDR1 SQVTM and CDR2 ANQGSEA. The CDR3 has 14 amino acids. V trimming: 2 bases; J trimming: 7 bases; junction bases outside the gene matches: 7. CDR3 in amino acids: CSVEYRTGRNEQFF. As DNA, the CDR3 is TGCAGCGTTGAATACCGGACAGGGCGTAATGAGCAGTTCTTC.

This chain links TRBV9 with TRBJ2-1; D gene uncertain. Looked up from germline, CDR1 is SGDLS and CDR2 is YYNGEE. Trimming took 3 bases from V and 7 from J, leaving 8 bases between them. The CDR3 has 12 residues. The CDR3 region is CASSDWANEQFF. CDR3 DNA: TGTGCCAGCAGCGACTGGGCGAATGAGCAGTTCTTC.

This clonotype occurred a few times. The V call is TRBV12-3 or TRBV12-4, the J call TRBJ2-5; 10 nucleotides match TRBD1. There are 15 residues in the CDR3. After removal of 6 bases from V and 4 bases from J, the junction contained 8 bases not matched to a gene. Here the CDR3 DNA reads TGTGCCAGCAGGGCGGCCAGGACAGGGGGAGAGACCCAGTACTTC. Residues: CASRAARTGGETQYF.

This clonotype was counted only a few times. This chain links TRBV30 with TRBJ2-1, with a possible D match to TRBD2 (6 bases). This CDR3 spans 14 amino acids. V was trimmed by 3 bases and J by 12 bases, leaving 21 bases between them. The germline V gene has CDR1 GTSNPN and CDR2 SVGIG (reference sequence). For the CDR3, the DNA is TGTGCCTGGAGGGCCCGCGTGACTAGTCATGGGCAGTTCTTC. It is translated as CAWRARVTSHGQFF.

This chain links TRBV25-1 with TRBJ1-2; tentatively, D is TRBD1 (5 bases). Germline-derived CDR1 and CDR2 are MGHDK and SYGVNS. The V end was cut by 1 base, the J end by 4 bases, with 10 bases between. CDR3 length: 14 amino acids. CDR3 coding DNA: TGTGCCAGCAGTGAATGGGGGGTCCCCTATGGCTACACCTTC. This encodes CASSEWGVPYGYTF.

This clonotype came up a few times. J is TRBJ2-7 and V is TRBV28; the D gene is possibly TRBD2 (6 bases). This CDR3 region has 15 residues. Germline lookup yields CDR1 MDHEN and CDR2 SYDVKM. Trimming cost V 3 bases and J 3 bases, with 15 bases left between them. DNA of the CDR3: TGTGCCAGCAGTTTGTCGGGGGTACGAAACTACGAGCAGTACTTC. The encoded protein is CASSLSGVRNYEQYF.

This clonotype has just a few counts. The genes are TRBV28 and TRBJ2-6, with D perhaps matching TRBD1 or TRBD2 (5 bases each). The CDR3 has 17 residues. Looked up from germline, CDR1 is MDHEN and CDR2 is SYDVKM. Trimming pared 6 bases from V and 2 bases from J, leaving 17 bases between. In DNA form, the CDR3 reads TGTGCCAGCAGAACCTTCGTGAGGGGACCTGGGGCCAACGTCCTGACTTTC. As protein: CASRTFVRGPGANVLTF.

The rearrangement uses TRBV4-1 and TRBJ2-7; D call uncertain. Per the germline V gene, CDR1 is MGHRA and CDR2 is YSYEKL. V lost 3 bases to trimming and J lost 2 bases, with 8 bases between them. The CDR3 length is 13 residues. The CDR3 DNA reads TGCGCCAGCAGCCATCTTCCCGCCTACGAGCAGTACTTC. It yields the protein CASSHLPAYEQYF.

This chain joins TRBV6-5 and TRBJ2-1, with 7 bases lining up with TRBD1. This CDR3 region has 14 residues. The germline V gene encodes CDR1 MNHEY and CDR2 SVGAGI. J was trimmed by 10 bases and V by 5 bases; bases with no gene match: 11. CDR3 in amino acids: CASSTLTGIGEQFF. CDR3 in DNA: TGTGCCAGCAGTACCCTGACAGGGATCGGGGAGCAGTTCTTC.

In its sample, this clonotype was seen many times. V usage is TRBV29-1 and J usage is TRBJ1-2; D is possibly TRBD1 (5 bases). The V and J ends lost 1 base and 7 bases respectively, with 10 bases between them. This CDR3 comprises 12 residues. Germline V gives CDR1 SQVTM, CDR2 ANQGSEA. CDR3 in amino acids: CSVEGRDFGYTF. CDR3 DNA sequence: TGCAGCGTTGAAGGCAGGGATTTTGGCTACACCTTC.

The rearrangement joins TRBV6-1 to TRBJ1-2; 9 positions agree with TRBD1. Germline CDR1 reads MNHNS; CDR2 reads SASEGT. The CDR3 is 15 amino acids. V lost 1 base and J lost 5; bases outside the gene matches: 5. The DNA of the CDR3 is TGTGCCAGCAGTGAAGAACGTGGACAGGGGTATGGCTACACCTTC. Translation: CASSEERGQGYGYTF.

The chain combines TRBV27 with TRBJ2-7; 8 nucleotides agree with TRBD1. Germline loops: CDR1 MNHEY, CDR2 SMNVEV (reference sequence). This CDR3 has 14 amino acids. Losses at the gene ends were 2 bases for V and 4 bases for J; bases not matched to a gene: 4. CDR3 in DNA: TGTGCCAGCAGTTTAGAACAGGGGGTTTACGAGCAGTACTTC. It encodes CASSLEQGVYEQYF.

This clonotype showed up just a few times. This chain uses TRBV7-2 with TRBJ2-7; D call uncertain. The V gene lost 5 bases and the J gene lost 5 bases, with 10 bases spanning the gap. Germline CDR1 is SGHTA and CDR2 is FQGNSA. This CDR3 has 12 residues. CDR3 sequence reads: CASSLPGHEQYF. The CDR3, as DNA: TGTGCCAGCAGCCTCCCCGGGCACGAGCAGTACTTC.